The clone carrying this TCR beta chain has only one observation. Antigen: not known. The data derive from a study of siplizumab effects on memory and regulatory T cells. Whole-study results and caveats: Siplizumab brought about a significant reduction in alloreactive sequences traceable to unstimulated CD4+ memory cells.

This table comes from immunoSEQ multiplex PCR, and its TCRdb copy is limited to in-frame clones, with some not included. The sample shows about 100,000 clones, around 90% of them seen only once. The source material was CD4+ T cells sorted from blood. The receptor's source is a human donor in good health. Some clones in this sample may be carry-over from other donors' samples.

CDR3 amino acids: CASSPKGGEAFF. The DNA of the CDR3 is TGTGCCAGCAGTCCCAAGGGGGGTGAAGCTTTCTTT. The chain has TRBV6-6 and TRBJ1-1, with D possibly TRBD1 on 6 matching bases. The V gene lost 5 bases and the J gene lost 7 bases, with 11 bases spanning the gap. The CDR3 consists of 12 residues. Germline values: CDR1 MNHNY, CDR2 SVGAGI (reference sequence).